This TCR beta chain is from a study of technical replicates of blood from several donors. Profiled with immunoSEQ multiplex PCR; TCRdb holds only in-frame clones, not every one. In the table there are around 50,000 clones, 94% of which are singletons. The V segment lost 5 bases and the J segment 4 bases; nucleotides outside the gene matches: 16. The CDR3 is 18 residues long. The germline V gene encodes CDR1 ENHRY and CDR2 SYGVKD. The origin of this receptor is a human donor in good health. The chain combines TRBV10-3 with TRBJ2-1; 8 bases are shared with TRBD1. Material: T cells isolated from PBMCs. The CDR3 DNA reads TGTGCCATCAGTTTCCAGGCCCCGGGACAGGAACCATACAATGAGCAGTTCTTC. Amino acid sequence: CAISFQAPGQEPYNEQFF.